These T cell receptor beta chains were read from a single sample in a study of shared clonotypes between healthy human individuals. Profiled with immunoSEQ multiplex PCR; TCRdb holds only in-frame clones, not every one. The sample carries about 96,000 clones, 40% to 55% recorded once. The specimen was PBMCs. These receptors were obtained from a woman aged 40 to 55 in good health. Some clones in this sample may be carry-over from other donors' samples. Each CDR3 is given with its conserved first and last residue. Each record gives: J gene, clone size, V gene, D gene, CDR3 protein, CDR3 DNA. The D gene is left open where the match is weak. Clone size is not always given. Where it is, it says once, few, many or a class for expanded clones.

j_gene: TRBJ1-2; abundance: once; v_gene: TRBV4-3; d_gene: TRBD1; CDR3aa: CASSQFFGTGDGYTF; CDR3nt: TGCGCCAGCAGCCAATTCTTCGGGACAGGGGATGGCTACACCTTC
j_gene: TRBJ2-1; abundance: few; v_gene: TRBV11-2; d_gene: TRBD1; CDR3aa: CASSSRQGNEQFF; CDR3nt: TGTGCCAGCAGCTCTCGACAGGGCAATGAGCAGTTCTTC
j_gene: TRBJ1-3; abundance: .; v_gene: TRBV28; d_gene: .; CDR3aa: CASTSNWATGNTTYF; CDR3nt: .
j_gene: TRBJ2-1; abundance: many; v_gene: TRBV18; d_gene: .; CDR3aa: CASSPSDEQFF; CDR3nt: TGTGCCAGCTCACCGTCCGATGAGCAGTTCTTC
j_gene: TRBJ2-7; abundance: .; v_gene: TRBV18; d_gene: TRBD2; CDR3aa: CASSPLSGRAWSF; CDR3nt: TGTGCCAGCTCACCACTTAGCGGGAGGGCTTGGAGTTTC
j_gene: TRBJ2-2; abundance: few; v_gene: TRBV30; d_gene: .; CDR3aa: CAWSVLGGTGELFF; CDR3nt: TGTGCCTGGAGTGTACTAGGGGGAACCGGGGAGCTGTTTTTT
j_gene: TRBJ2-1; abundance: .; v_gene: TRBV13; d_gene: .; CDR3aa: CASSLGRRDNEQFF; CDR3nt: TGTGCCAGCAGCTTAGGGCGGAGGGACAATGAGCAGTTCTTC
j_gene: TRBJ2-6; abundance: .; v_gene: TRBV11-2; d_gene: TRBD1; CDR3aa: CASSPGTGYGANVLTF; CDR3nt: TGTGCCAGCAGCCCGGGGACAGGGTACGGGGCCAACGTCCTGACTTTC
j_gene: TRBJ1-1; abundance: .; v_gene: TRBV5-4; d_gene: .; CDR3aa: CASSRRTRLSTEAFF; CDR3nt: TGTGCCAGCAGCAGACGGACACGATTGAGCACTGAAGCTTTCTTT
j_gene: TRBJ1-1; abundance: .; v_gene: TRBV6-1; d_gene: .; CDR3aa: CASGQDTEAFF; CDR3nt: TGTGCCAGCGGGCAGGACACTGAAGCTTTCTTT
j_gene: TRBJ2-2; abundance: many; v_gene: TRBV5-1; d_gene: TRBD1; CDR3aa: CASSEGPGQGNTGELFF; CDR3nt: TGCGCCAGCAGCGAGGGGCCGGGACAGGGGAACACCGGGGAGCTGTTTTTT
j_gene: TRBJ1-2; abundance: many; v_gene: TRBV5-6; d_gene: .; CDR3aa: CASSPRQIYGYTF; CDR3nt: TGTGCCAGCAGCCCGCGACAGATCTATGGCTACACCTTC
j_gene: TRBJ2-1; abundance: .; v_gene: TRBV27; d_gene: TRBD2; CDR3aa: CASCAVGGRYNEQFF; CDR3nt: TGTGCCAGCTGCGCGGTAGGCGGGAGGTACAATGAGCAGTTCTTC
j_gene: TRBJ2-7; abundance: few; v_gene: TRBV27; d_gene: .; CDR3aa: CASSLSVRERSYEQYF; CDR3nt: TGTGCCAGCAGTTTATCGGTCCGGGAACGCTCCTACGAGCAGTACTTC
j_gene: TRBJ2-5; abundance: .; v_gene: TRBV7-9; d_gene: .; CDR3aa: CASSSDGETQYF; CDR3nt: TGTGCCAGCAGCTCGGACGGCGAGACCCAGTACTTC
j_gene: TRBJ1-1; abundance: many; v_gene: TRBV15; d_gene: .; CDR3aa: CATSRDGRAGTEAFF; CDR3nt: TGTGCCACCAGCAGAGATGGTCGGGCAGGTACTGAAGCTTTCTTT
j_gene: TRBJ2-7; abundance: .; v_gene: TRBV6-5; d_gene: TRBD1; CDR3aa: CASLPRTGAYEQYF; CDR3nt: TGTGCCAGCCTACCGAGGACAGGAGCCTACGAGCAGTACTTC
j_gene: TRBJ2-4; abundance: many; v_gene: TRBV2; d_gene: .; CDR3aa: CASRPPKVAKNIQYF; CDR3nt: TGTGCCAGCAGGCCCCCCAAGGTAGCCAAAAACATTCAGTACTTC
j_gene: TRBJ1-3; abundance: .; v_gene: TRBV7-8; d_gene: .; CDR3aa: CASSWEGGSGNTIYF; CDR3nt: TGTGCCAGCAGCTGGGAAGGGGGTTCCGGAAACACCATATATTTT
j_gene: TRBJ2-7; abundance: many; v_gene: TRBV28; d_gene: TRBD1; CDR3aa: CASSGQGTTLPHEQYF; CDR3nt: TGTGCCAGCAGTGGACAGGGAACCACTCTCCCCCACGAGCAGTACTTC
j_gene: TRBJ2-2; abundance: .; v_gene: TRBV9; d_gene: TRBD2; CDR3aa: CASSPGGLAGGTGELFF; CDR3nt: TGTGCCAGCAGCCCCGGAGGGCTAGCGGGAGGTACCGGGGAGCTGTTTTTT
j_gene: TRBJ2-2; abundance: .; v_gene: TRBV5-1; d_gene: TRBD1; CDR3aa: CASSLVVTGAGELFF; CDR3nt: TGCGCCAGCAGCTTGGTCGTGACAGGGGCCGGGGAGCTGTTTTTT
j_gene: TRBJ2-5; abundance: many; v_gene: TRBV6-6; d_gene: .; CDR3aa: CASGGEETQYF; CDR3nt: TGTGCCAGCGGAGGGGAAGAGACCCAGTACTTC
j_gene: TRBJ1-2; abundance: few; v_gene: TRBV7-2; d_gene: .; CDR3aa: CASSLAASNYGYTF; CDR3nt: TGTGCCAGCAGCTTAGCAGCCTCTAACTATGGCTACACCTTC
j_gene: TRBJ2-5; abundance: .; v_gene: TRBV5-1; d_gene: .; CDR3aa: CASSFAGDRETQYF; CDR3nt: TGCGCCAGCAGCTTTGCGGGAGACAGGGAGACCCAGTACTTC
j_gene: TRBJ1-2; abundance: .; v_gene: TRBV28; d_gene: .; CDR3aa: CASSIGSTYGYTF; CDR3nt: TGTGCCAGCAGCATCGGCAGCACCTATGGCTACACCTTC
j_gene: TRBJ1-2; abundance: many; v_gene: TRBV6-5; d_gene: .; CDR3aa: CASSSQFYGYTF; CDR3nt: TGTGCCAGCAGTAGTCAGTTCTATGGCTACACCTTC
j_gene: TRBJ2-2; abundance: few; v_gene: TRBV5-1; d_gene: .; CDR3aa: CASSFSGGNTGELFF; CDR3nt: TGCGCCAGCAGCTTTTCGGGTGGGAACACCGGGGAGCTGTTTTTT
j_gene: TRBJ2-7; abundance: .; v_gene: TRBV28; d_gene: .; CDR3aa: CASRPPGGGAYEQYF; CDR3nt: TGTGCCAGCAGACCACCCGGAGGGGGGGCGTACGAGCAGTACTTC
j_gene: TRBJ1-5; abundance: once; v_gene: TRBV4-3; d_gene: .; CDR3aa: CASSQDRVNQPQHF; CDR3nt: TGCGCCAGCAGCCAGGATAGGGTTAATCAGCCCCAGCATTTT
j_gene: TRBJ2-1; abundance: once; v_gene: TRBV4-1; d_gene: TRBD2; CDR3aa: CASSREREEAYNEQFF; CDR3nt: TGCGCCAGCAGCCGAGAGCGGGAGGAGGCCTACAATGAGCAGTTCTTC
j_gene: TRBJ2-3; abundance: many; v_gene: TRBV7-9; d_gene: TRBD2; CDR3aa: CASSLDWLAGPDTQYF; CDR3nt: TGTGCCAGCAGCTTAGATTGGCTAGCGGGACCAGATACGCAGTATTTT
j_gene: TRBJ2-7; abundance: .; v_gene: TRBV30; d_gene: .; CDR3aa: CAWGSGVVQEAQYF; CDR3nt: TGTGCCTGGGGTTCGGGCGTGGTTCAAGAGGCCCAGTACTTC
j_gene: TRBJ2-7; abundance: .; v_gene: TRBV19; d_gene: .; CDR3aa: CASSSVTGGPPYEQYF; CDR3nt: TGTGCCAGTAGTAGTGTCACCGGAGGGCCCCCCTACGAGCAGTACTTC
j_gene: TRBJ2-7; abundance: .; v_gene: TRBV28; d_gene: .; CDR3aa: CASSISQDSYEQYF; CDR3nt: TGTGCCAGCAGTATATCACAGGATTCCTACGAGCAGTACTTC